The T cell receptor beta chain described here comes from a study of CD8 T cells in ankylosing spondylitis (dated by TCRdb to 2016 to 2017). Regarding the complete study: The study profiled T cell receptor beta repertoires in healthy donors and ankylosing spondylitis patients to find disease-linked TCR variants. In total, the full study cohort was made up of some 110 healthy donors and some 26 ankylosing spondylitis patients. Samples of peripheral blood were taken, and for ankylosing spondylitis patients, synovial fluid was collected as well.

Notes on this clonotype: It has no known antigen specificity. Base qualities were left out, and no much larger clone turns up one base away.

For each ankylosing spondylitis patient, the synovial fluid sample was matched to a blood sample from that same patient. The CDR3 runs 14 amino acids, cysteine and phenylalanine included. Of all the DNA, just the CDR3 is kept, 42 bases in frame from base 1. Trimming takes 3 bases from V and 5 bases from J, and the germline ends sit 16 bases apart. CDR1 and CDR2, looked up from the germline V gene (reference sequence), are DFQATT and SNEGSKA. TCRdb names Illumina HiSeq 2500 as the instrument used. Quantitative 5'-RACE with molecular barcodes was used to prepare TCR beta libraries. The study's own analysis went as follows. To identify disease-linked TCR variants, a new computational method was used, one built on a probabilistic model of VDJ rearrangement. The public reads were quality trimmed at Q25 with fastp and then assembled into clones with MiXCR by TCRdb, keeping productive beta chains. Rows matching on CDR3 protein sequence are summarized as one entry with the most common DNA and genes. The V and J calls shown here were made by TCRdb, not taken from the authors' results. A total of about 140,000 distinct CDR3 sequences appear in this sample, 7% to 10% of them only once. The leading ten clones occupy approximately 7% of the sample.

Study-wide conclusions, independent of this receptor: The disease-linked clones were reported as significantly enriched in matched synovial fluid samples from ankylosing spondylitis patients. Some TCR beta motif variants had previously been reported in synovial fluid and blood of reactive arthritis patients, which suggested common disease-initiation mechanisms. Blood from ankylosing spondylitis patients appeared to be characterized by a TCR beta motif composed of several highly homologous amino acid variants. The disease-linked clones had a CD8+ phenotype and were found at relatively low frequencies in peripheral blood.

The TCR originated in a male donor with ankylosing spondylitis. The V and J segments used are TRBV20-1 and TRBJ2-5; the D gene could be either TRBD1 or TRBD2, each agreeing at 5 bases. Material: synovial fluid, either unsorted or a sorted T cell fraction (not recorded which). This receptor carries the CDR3 CSARPGAEVETQYF. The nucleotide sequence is TGCAGTGCTAGGCCCGGGGCCGAGGTGGAGACCCAGTACTTC.